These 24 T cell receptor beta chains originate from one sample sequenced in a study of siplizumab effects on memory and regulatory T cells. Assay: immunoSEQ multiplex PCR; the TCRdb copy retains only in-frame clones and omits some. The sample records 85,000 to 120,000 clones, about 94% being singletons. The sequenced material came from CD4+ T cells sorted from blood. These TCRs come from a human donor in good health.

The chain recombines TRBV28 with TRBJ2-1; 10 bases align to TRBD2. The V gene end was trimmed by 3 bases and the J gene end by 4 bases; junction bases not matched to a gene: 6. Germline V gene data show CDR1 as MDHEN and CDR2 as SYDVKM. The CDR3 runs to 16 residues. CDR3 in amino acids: CASSFLLAGRYNEQFF. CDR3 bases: TGTGCCAGCAGTTTTTTACTAGCGGGACGTTACAATGAGCAGTTCTTC.

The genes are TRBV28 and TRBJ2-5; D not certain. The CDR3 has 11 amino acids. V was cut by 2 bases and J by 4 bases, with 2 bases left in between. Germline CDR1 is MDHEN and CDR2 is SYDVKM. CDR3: CASSLVETQYF. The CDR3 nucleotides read TGTGCCAGCAGTTTAGTAGAGACCCAGTACTTC.

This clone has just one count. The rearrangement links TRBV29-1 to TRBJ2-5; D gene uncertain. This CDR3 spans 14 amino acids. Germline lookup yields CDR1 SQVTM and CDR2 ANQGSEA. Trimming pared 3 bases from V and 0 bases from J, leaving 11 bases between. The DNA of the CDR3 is TGCAGCGTTGATCAGGCATGGTACCAAGAGACCCAGTACTTC. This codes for CSVDQAWYQETQYF.

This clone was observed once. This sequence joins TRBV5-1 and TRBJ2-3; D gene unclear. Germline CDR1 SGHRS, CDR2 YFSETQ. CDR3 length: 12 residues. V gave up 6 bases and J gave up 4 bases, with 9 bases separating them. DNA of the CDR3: TGCGCCAGCACCTCTCCTGCAGATACGCAGTATTTT. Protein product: CASTSPADTQYF.

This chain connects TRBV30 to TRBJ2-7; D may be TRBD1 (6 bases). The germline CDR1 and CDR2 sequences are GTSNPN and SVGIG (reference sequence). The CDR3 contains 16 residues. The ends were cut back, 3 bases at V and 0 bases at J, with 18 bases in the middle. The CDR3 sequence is CAWSGGWGLSSYEQYF. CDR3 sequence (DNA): TGTGCCTGGAGCGGCGGATGGGGGCTAAGCTCCTACGAGCAGTACTTC. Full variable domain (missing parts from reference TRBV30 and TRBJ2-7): SQTIHQWPATLVQPVGSPLSLECTVEGTSNPNLYWYRQAAGRGLQLLFYSVGIGQISSEVPQNLSASRPQDRQFILSSKKLLLSDSGFYLCAWSGGWGLSSYEQYFGPGTRLTVT.

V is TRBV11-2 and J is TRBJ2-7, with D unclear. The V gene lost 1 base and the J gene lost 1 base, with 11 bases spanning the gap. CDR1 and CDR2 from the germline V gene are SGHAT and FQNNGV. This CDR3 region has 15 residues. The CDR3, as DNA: TGTGCCAGCAGCTTAGTAAGGGCACCTTCCTACGAGCAGTACTTC. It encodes CASSLVRAPSYEQYF.

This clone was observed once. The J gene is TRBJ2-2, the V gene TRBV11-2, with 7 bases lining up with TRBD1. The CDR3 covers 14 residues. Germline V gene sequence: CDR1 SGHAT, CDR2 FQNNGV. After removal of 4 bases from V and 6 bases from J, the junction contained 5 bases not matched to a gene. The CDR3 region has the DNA TGTGCCAGCAGCTGGGACAGATGGGCCGGGGAGCTGTTTTTT. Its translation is CASSWDRWAGELFF.

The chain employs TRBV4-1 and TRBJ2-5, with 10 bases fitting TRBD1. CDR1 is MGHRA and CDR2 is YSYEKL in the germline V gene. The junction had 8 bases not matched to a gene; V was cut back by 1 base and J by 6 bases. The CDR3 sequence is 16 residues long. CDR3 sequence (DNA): TGCGCCAGCAGCCAAGGAATGACAGGGGGCGCAAAGACCCAGTACTTC. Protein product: CASSQGMTGGAKTQYF.

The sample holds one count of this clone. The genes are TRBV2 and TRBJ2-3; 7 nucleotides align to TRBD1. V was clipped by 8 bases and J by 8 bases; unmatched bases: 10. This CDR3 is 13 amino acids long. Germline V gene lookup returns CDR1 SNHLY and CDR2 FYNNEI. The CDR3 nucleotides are TGTGCCAGCTCGAGGGCAGGGGGTGGTACGCAGTATTTT. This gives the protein CASSRAGGGTQYF.

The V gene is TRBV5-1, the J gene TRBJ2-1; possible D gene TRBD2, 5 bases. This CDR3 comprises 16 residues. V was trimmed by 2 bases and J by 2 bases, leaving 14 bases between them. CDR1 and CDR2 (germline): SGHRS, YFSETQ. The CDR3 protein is CASSFPSSRTYNEQFF. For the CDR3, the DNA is TGCGCCAGCAGCTTCCCCTCTAGCCGAACCTACAATGAGCAGTTCTTC.

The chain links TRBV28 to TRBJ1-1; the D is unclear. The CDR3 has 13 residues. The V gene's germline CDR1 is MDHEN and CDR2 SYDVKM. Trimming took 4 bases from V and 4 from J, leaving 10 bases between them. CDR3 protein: CASSSPPATEAFF. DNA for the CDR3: TGTGCCAGCAGTTCTCCCCCCGCCACTGAAGCTTTCTTT.

The CDR3 sequence is CASSTWTGGHGYTF. The DNA for the CDR3 is TGCGCCAGCAGCACCTGGACAGGGGGCCATGGCTACACCTTC. The V call is TRBV5-1, the J call TRBJ1-2; 11 positions agree with TRBD1. V was pared by 4 bases and J by 6 bases, with 5 bases of the junction left unmatched. The germline V gene has CDR1 SGHRS and CDR2 YFSETQ. This CDR3 contains 14 residues. The full variable domain, its missing parts supplied by reference TRBV5-1 and TRBJ1-2, is KAGVTQTPRYLIKTRGQQVTLSCSPISGHRSVSWYQQTPGQGLQFLFEYFSETQRNKGNFPGRFSGRQFSNSRSEMNVSTLELGDSALYLCASSTWTGGHGYTFGSGTRLTVV.

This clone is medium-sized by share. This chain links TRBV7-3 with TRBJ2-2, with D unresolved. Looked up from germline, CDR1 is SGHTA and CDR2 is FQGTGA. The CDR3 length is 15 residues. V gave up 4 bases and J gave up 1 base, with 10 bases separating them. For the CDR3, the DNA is TGTGCCAGCAGCTCCTCATCAGGGAACACCGGGGAGCTGTTTTTT. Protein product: CASSSSSGNTGELFF.

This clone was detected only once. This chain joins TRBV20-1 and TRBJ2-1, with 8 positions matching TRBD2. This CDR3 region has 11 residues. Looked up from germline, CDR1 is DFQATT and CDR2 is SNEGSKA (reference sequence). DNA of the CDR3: TGCGCGGGAGGAGGGCTCAATGAGCAGTTCTTC. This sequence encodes CAGGGLNEQFF.

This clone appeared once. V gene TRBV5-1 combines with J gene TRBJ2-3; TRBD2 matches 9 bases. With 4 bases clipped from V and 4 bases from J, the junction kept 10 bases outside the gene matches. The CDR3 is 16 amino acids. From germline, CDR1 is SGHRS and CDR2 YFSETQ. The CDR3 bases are TGCGCCAGCAGCCACACGGGGGCGGGAGGGGCAGATACGCAGTATTTT. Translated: CASSHTGAGGADTQYF.

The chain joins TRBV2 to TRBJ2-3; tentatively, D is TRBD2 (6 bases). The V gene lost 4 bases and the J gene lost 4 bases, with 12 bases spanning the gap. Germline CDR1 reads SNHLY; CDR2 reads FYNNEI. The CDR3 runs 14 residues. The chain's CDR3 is CASSVRREADTQYF. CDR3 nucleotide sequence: TGTGCCAGCAGTGTGCGCAGGGAGGCAGATACGCAGTATTTT. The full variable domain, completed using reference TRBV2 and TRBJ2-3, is EPEVTQTPSHQVTQMGQEVILRCVPISNHLYFYWYRQILGQKVEFLVSFYNNEISEKSEIFDDQFSVERPDGSNFTLKIRSTKLEDSAMYFCASSVRREADTQYFGPGTRLTVL.

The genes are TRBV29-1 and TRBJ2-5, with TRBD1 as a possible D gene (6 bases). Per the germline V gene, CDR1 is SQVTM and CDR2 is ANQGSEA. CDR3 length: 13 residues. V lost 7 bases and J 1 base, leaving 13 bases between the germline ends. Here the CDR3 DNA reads TGCAGCGCCACGACAGGTCTCCAAGAGACCCAGTACTTC. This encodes CSATTGLQETQYF.

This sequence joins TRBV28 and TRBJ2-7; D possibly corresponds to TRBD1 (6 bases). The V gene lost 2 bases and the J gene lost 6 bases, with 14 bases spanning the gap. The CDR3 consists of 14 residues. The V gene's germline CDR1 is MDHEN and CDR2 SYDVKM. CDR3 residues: CASSLGTTTREQYF. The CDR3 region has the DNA TGTGCCAGCAGTTTAGGGACAACCACTCGCGAGCAGTACTTC.

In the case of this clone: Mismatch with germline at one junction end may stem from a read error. CDR3 in DNA: TGTGCCAGCAGCCGCGGGACGGGAAAAGAGCCCCAGTACTTC. Translating it yields CASSRGTGKEPQYF. This chain links TRBV7-7 with TRBJ2-5; D might be TRBD2 (6 bases). Germline V gene sequence: CDR1 SSHAT, CDR2 FNYEAQ (reference sequence). The length of the CDR3 is 14 residues.

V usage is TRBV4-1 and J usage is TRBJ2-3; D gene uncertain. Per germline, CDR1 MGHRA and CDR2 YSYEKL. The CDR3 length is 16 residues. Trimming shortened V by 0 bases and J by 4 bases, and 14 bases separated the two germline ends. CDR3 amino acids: CASSQDGPGKSDTQYF. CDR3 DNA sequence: TGCGCCAGCAGCCAAGATGGGCCAGGTAAATCAGATACGCAGTATTTT.

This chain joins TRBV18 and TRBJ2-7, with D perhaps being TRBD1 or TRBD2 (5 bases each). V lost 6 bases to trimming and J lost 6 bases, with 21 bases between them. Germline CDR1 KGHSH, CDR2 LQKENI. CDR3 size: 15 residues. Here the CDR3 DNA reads TGTGCCAGCTCTAACCGGGGACCGGCAGGTGGCGAGCAGTACTTC. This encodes CASSNRGPAGGEQYF.

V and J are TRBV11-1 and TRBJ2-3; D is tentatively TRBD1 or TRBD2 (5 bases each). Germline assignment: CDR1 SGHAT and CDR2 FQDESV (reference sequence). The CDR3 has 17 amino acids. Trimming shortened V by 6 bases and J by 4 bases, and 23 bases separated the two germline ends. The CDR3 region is CASRRGRGREKPDTQYF. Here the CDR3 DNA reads TGTGCCAGCAGACGTGGCCGGGGCAGGGAAAAACCAGATACGCAGTATTTT.

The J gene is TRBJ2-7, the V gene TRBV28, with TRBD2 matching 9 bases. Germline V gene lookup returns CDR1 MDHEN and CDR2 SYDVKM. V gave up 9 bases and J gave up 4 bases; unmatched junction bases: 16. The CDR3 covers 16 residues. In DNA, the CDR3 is TGTGCCAGTACTATGGGGAGCGGGAGGCGGTCGTACGAGCAGTACTTC. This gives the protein CASTMGSGRRSYEQYF.

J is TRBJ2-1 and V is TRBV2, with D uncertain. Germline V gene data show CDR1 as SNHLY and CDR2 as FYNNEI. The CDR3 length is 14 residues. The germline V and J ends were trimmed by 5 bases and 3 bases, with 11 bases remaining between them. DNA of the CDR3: TGTGCCAGCAGTTTTATGCTAGACTACAATGAGCAGTTCTTC. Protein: CASSFMLDYNEQFF.